A selection of T cell receptor beta chains follows, all from one sample in a study of Ad26.COV2.S vaccination and SARS-CoV-2 variants. The data were produced by immunoSEQ multiplex PCR, yet TCRdb's version contains in-frame clones alone and is incomplete. Of some 250,000 clones listed, more than 75% were seen once; the top ten hold approximately 12%. The sequencing here drew on peripheral blood, taken in a trial of Ad26.COV2.S vaccine versus placebo. The receptors come from a person aged 18-60 years who received the Ad26.COV2.S COVID-19 vaccine or a placebo. Both conserved end residues are trimmed from each CDR3. Clone size appears in some rows only: once, few, many, or a class for an expanded clone.

clone_size j_call v_call cdr3_aa
- TRBJ2-5 TRBV7-3 ASSLDLRETQY
- TRBJ1-1 TRBV19 ASSILGEINTEAF
- TRBJ2-7 TRBV7-9 ATNRVKPSYEQY
- TRBJ1-4 TRBV28 ASSTLTGALEKLF
- TRBJ2-5 TRBV28 ASSFQGARKTQY
- TRBJ1-2 TRBV19 ASSIEGRPANYGYT
once TRBJ2-2 TRBV5-1 ASSLAFPGELF
- TRBJ1-3 TRBV7-2 ASSSDMGSGNTIY
- TRBJ2-5 TRBV29-1 SVEGGEAQETQY
- TRBJ1-2 TRBV11-2 ASSFRGTGVHGYT
few TRBJ2-1 TRBV28 ASNLIMGLAGGIPQFNEQF
once TRBJ1-2 TRBV28 ASRLIALGGYT
- TRBJ1-2 TRBV2 ASSEDGAGQGYT
- TRBJ2-3 TRBV9 ASSRTDTQY
- TRBJ1-2 TRBV19 ASSPPGAGYGYT
few TRBJ1-5 TRBV7-9 ASSSGTNQPQH
- TRBJ2-1 TRBV29-1 SVGATYPF
once TRBJ2-1 TRBV9 ASSVGLVGYNEQF
many TRBJ2-2 TRBV10-1 ASSPTTGELF
once TRBJ2-4 TRBV30 AWGAGIAKNIQY
- TRBJ1-1 TRBV9 ASSVVGTPNTEAF
- TRBJ2-5 TRBV11-2 ASSLNSETQY
few TRBJ1-2 TRBV12-3/TRBV12-4 ASSLIGGYGYT
- TRBJ2-3 TRBV29-1 SVGTRGSTDTQY
- TRBJ1-5 TRBV28 ASSLASGFTEPQH
- TRBJ1-5 TRBV24-1 ATSSSGGNQPQH
- TRBJ1-4 TRBV7-9 ASSSADKSGEKLF
- TRBJ2-1 TRBV27 ASSLRLAGGPGEQF